The 16 T cell receptor beta chains given below trace back to one sample, sequenced in a study of blood T cell repertoires in COVID-19. Assay used: immunoSEQ multiplex PCR; TCRdb lists only in-frame clones, some missing. The data contain 150,000 to 200,000 clones, about three quarters of them singletons. The sequencing input was peripheral blood. The receptors shown here come from an elderly woman with COVID-19, enrolled during active disease.

V usage is TRBV7-9 and J usage is TRBJ2-3; 9 nucleotides line up with TRBD2. CDR3 length: 18 residues. The trim removed 5 bases at V and 1 base at J, leaving 13 bases unmatched. In germline, CDR1 is SEHNR, CDR2 FQNEAQ (reference sequence). The CDR3, as DNA: TGTGCCAGCAGCGCGACTTCTGGGCTAGCGGGACGCACAGATACGCAGTATTTT. It yields the protein CASSATSGLAGRTDTQYF.

The gene calls are TRBV6-1 and TRBJ2-7; D remains unclear. V was pared by 1 base and J by 2 bases, with 6 bases between. Germline CDR1 and CDR2: MNHNS and SASEGT. This CDR3 has 13 amino acids. The CDR3 loop is CASSEGLAYEQYF. The CDR3 coding sequence is TGTGCCAGCAGTGAAGGGCTAGCCTACGAGCAGTACTTC.

The V call is TRBV6-5, the J call TRBJ2-7, with D possibly matching TRBD2 (6 bases). The CDR3 spans 13 residues. CDR1 and CDR2 (germline): MNHEY, SVGAGI. Between the trimmed V and J ends, which lost 2 bases and 7 bases, there was a span of 12 bases. CDR3 sequence: CASSYLGGREQYF. The CDR3, as DNA: TGTGCCAGCAGTTACCTGGGGGGAAGGGAGCAGTACTTC.

In its sample, this clone was seen once. The chain couples TRBV7-6 to TRBJ2-1, with D perhaps matching TRBD2 (6 bases). V lost 7 bases and J lost 12, with 19 bases in between. The CDR3 covers 13 residues. Germline CDR1 SGHVS, CDR2 FNYEAQ. The CDR3 here is CASIPDFHGGQFF. CDR3 nucleotide sequence: TGTGCCAGCATCCCGGACTTTCACGGGGGGCAGTTCTTC.

The table lists this clone with many counts. V gene TRBV5-5 combines with J gene TRBJ2-1; 12 bases are a match to TRBD1. The germline V gene has CDR1 SGHKS and CDR2 YYEKEE (reference sequence). V lost 4 bases to trimming and J lost 8 bases; unmatched junction nucleotides: 10. This CDR3 contains 16 residues. The CDR3 region is CASSPWGTGGLDEQFF. The CDR3 DNA sequence: TGTGCCAGCAGCCCGTGGGGGACAGGGGGCTTGGATGAGCAGTTCTTC.

For the CDR3, the DNA is TGTGCCAGCAGTCTTCTTGGACAGGGCCGGGGGACTGAAGCTTTCTTT. This encodes CASSLLGQGRGTEAFF. V and J are TRBV6-2 or TRBV6-3 and TRBJ1-1, with 8 nucleotides matching TRBD1. Germline loops: CDR1 MNHEY, CDR2 SVGEGT. The CDR3 sequence is 16 residues long. The ends lost 5 bases at V and 5 bases at J; junction bases unmatched: 13.

This clone has only a few counts. The J gene is TRBJ1-6, the V gene TRBV28; no reliable D call. V was trimmed by 10 bases and J by 3 bases, leaving 10 bases between them. Germline lookup yields CDR1 MDHEN and CDR2 SYDVKM. The CDR3 length is 13 residues. CDR3 nucleotide sequence: TGTGCCACACGGACTGTCTATAATTCACCCCTCCACTTT. Translated: CATRTVYNSPLHF.

The genes are TRBV18 and TRBJ2-1, with 9 bases identical to TRBD2. CDR3 length: 16 residues. After removal of 3 bases from V and 5 bases from J, the junction contained 8 bases not matched to a gene. Germline V gene lookup returns CDR1 KGHSH and CDR2 LQKENI. The CDR3 here is CASSPGGTSLNNEQFF. The CDR3 DNA follows: TGTGCCAGCTCACCGGGTGGGACTAGCCTCAACAATGAGCAGTTCTTC.

V usage is TRBV18 and J usage is TRBJ2-4; 14 bases are a match to TRBD2. The CDR3 runs 15 residues. J gave up 10 bases and V 3 bases, and 5 bases lay outside the gene matches. CDR1 and CDR2 from the germline V gene are KGHSH and LQKENI. CDR3 in amino acids: CASSPPGLAGDIQYF. CDR3 bases: TGTGCCAGCTCACCCCCGGGACTAGCGGGAGATATTCAGTACTTC.

V and J are TRBV19 and TRBJ2-2; D perhaps matches TRBD1 (6 bases). This CDR3 region has 12 residues. Per the germline V gene, CDR1 is LNHDA and CDR2 is SQIVND (reference sequence). Trimming took 7 bases from V and 7 from J, leaving 10 bases between them. The chain's CDR3 is CASMTGYGELFF. The CDR3 coding sequence is TGTGCCAGTATGACAGGCTACGGGGAGCTGTTTTTT.

The J gene is TRBJ1-2, the V gene TRBV11-2, with TRBD1 identical over 8 bases. The J segment lost 3 bases and the V segment lost 0 bases, leaving 3 bases of the junction unmatched. Germline CDR1 and CDR2: SGHAT and FQNNGV. CDR3 length equals 15 residues. The CDR3: CASSLDPQGDYGYTF. CDR3 bases: TGTGCCAGCAGCTTAGATCCACAGGGGGACTATGGCTACACCTTC. The whole variable domain, remainder taken from reference TRBV11-2 and TRBJ1-2, is EAGVAQSPRYKIIEKRQSVAFWCNPISGHATLYWYQQILGQGPKLLIQFQNNGVVDDSQLPKDRFSAERLKGVDSTLKIQPAKLEDSAVYLCASSLDPQGDYGYTFGSGTRLTVV.

Here the CDR3 reads CASSDGQIYEKLFF. CDR3 nucleotides: TGTGCCAGCAGTGACGGACAGATTTATGAAAAACTGTTTTTT. The J gene is TRBJ1-4, the V gene TRBV6-1, with D tentatively TRBD1 (6 bases). This CDR3 has 14 residues. V was trimmed by 3 bases and J by 6 bases, leaving 11 bases between them. Germline V gives CDR1 MNHNS, CDR2 SASEGT.

The rearrangement links TRBV7-5 to TRBJ2-2; the DNA was not compared with TRBD2, the D call given in the table. TRBV7-5 is deemed a pseudogene. This CDR3 contains 17 residues. The CDR3 nucleotides read TGTGCCAGAAGGCCCGGTAGGACTAGCGGGAACACCGGGGAGCTGTTTTTT. It specifies CARRPGRTSGNTGELFF.

The DNA of the CDR3 is TGCGCCAGCAGCTTGTGGTCCGGGACAGGGGGCTACAATGAGCAGTTCTTC. Translating it yields CASSLWSGTGGYNEQFF. V gene TRBV5-1 combines with J gene TRBJ2-1, with 11 bases fitting TRBD1. J lost 3 bases, V lost 1 base, and 6 bases had no gene match. Germline V lookup: CDR1 SGHRS, CDR2 YFSETQ. The CDR3 has 17 amino acids.

This rearrangement joins TRBV6-5 to TRBJ2-5, with D possibly TRBD2 on 5 matching bases. The V end lost 2 bases, the J end lost 5 bases, and 12 bases lay between the germline ends. Per the germline V gene, CDR1 is MNHEY and CDR2 is SVGAGI. The CDR3 contains 14 residues. This chain's CDR3 is CASSYVGERETQYF. CDR3 DNA: TGTGCCAGCAGTTACGTCGGGGAACGGGAGACCCAGTACTTC.

The sample holds a few counts of this clone. The chain employs TRBV5-1 and TRBJ1-2, with 8 bases aligning to TRBD1. J lost 4 bases, V lost 3 bases, and 5 bases had no gene match. The CDR3 sequence is 14 residues long. Per the germline V gene, CDR1 is SGHRS and CDR2 is YFSETQ. The CDR3: CASSSQGAGYGYTF. As DNA, the CDR3 is TGCGCCAGCAGCTCTCAGGGGGCGGGCTATGGCTACACCTTC.